The 28 T cell receptor beta chains in this list originate from one sample, sequenced in a study of T cells in Graves' hyperthyroidism and ophthalmopathy. Amplification of TCR beta CDR3 regions used RNA as the template. The TCR CDR3 was amplified in a first-round RT-PCR using the HTBI primer set. One entry per CDR3 protein, called by TCRdb with MiXCR from the multiplex PCR reads. Of 550,000 to 600,000 distinct CDR3 sequences listed, 16% are singletons. What was sequenced was blood. The receptors derive from a woman between 18 and 30 years old with Graves' hyperthyroidism.

Only a few counts were recorded for this clonotype. The chain carries TRBV4-1 and TRBJ2-1; TRBD1 aligns across 9 bases. V shed 2 bases, J shed 5 bases, and the junction held 13 bases outside the gene matches. This CDR3 contains 18 residues. The V gene's germline CDR1 is MGHRA and CDR2 YSYEKL. DNA of the CDR3: TGCGCCAGCAGCCAATTAGGAGGGGGGACAGGGTGGGACAATGAGCAGTTCTTC. Translating it yields CASSQLGGGTGWDNEQFF.

This clonotype appeared a few times. The rearrangement joins TRBV7-2 to TRBJ1-1; perhaps TRBD1 as D (6 bases). Per germline, CDR1 SGHTA and CDR2 FQGNSA. This CDR3 is 15 amino acids long. With 5 bases removed from V and 1 base from J, the gap between germline ends came to 14 bases. For the CDR3, the DNA is TGTGCCAGCAGCCCGGGACATTTGGGGAACACTGAAGCTTTCTTT. As protein: CASSPGHLGNTEAFF.

At least ten counts were recorded for this clonotype. The rearrangement links TRBV7-2 to TRBJ1-2; TRBD1 agrees at 7 bases. From germline, CDR1 is SGHTA and CDR2 FQGNSA. This CDR3 contains 13 residues. V trimming: 5 bases; J trimming: 6 bases; junction bases outside the gene matches: 6. The CDR3 coding sequence is TGTGCCAGCAGCACCCGACAGGGTCATGGCTACACCTTC. It is translated as CASSTRQGHGYTF.

The chain uses TRBV9 and TRBJ2-5, with 8 bases identical to TRBD1. CDR1 and CDR2 from the germline V gene are SGDLS and YYNGEE. V lost 4 bases, J lost 7 bases, and 6 bases stayed unmatched. The CDR3 extends over 13 amino acids. The CDR3 nucleotides are TGTGCCAGCAGCCCGCGGACAGGGTGGACCCAGTACTTC. This translates into CASSPRTGWTQYF.

This clonotype was seen ten or more times. V is TRBV6-6 and J is TRBJ1-1; perhaps TRBD1 as D (5 bases). Germline CDR1 MNHNY, CDR2 SVGAGI (reference sequence). The CDR3 spans 15 residues. Deletions cut 0 bases from V and 3 bases from J, with 11 bases between. The CDR3 reads CASSYSERGDTEAFF. The CDR3 region has the DNA TGTGCCAGCAGTTACTCGGAGAGGGGTGACACTGAAGCTTTCTTT.

V gene TRBV27 combines with J gene TRBJ1-2; D perhaps matches TRBD1 (6 bases). V was clipped by 6 bases and J by 0 bases, with 11 bases between them. The CDR3 consists of 14 residues. The germline gives CDR1 MNHEY, CDR2 SMNVEV (reference sequence). The CDR3 coding sequence is TGTGCCAGCAGACAACAGGGCTCTAACTATGGCTACACCTTC. As protein: CASRQQGSNYGYTF.

The chain has TRBV5-1 and TRBJ1-6; TRBD1 is a possible D gene (6 bases). Germline V lookup: CDR1 SGHRS, CDR2 YFSETQ. The ends were cut back, 3 bases at V and 9 bases at J, with 19 bases in the middle. CDR3 size: 16 residues. In DNA, the CDR3 is TGCGCCAGCAGCTCCCGCCGGGACAACATAGCTTCACCCCTCCACTTT. Residues: CASSSRRDNIASPLHF.

The chain has TRBV29-1 and TRBJ2-1; D is possibly TRBD2 (6 bases). The CDR3 sequence is 13 residues long. Between the trimmed V and J ends, which lost 5 bases and 4 bases, there was a span of 12 bases. Germline CDR1 SQVTM, CDR2 ANQGSEA. The CDR3 DNA sequence: TGCAGCGTTTCCCGGACTAATTACAATGAGCAGTTCTTC. As protein: CSVSRTNYNEQFF.

This clonotype was seen more than once but under ten times. The chain uses TRBV29-1 and TRBJ2-1; tentative D call: TRBD2 (6 bases). Germline V lookup: CDR1 SQVTM, CDR2 ANQGSEA. This CDR3 contains 13 residues. Here the CDR3 reads CTLGGPDYNEQFF. The CDR3 DNA is TGCACCCTGGGGGGACCGGATTACAATGAGCAGTTCTTC.

At least ten counts were recorded for this clonotype. V usage is TRBV7-8 and J usage is TRBJ1-1, with TRBD1 as a possible D gene (6 bases). With 7 bases removed from V and 6 bases from J, the gap between germline ends came to 21 bases. Germline V gene data show CDR1 as SGHVS and CDR2 as FQNEAQ. The CDR3 totals 15 residues. The CDR3 here is CASNPANGGGAEAFF. CDR3 bases: TGTGCCAGCAACCCTGCGAATGGGGGCGGCGCTGAAGCTTTCTTT.

There are many counts of this clonotype. The rearrangement links TRBV18 to TRBJ2-1; 8 bases fit TRBD2. Per the germline V gene, CDR1 is KGHSH and CDR2 is LQKENI. V dropped 0 bases and J dropped 14; count of bases not matched to a gene: 12. The CDR3 contains 15 residues. CDR3 sequence: CASSPPRASGLPEFF. DNA of the CDR3: TGTGCCAGCTCACCACCGAGGGCTAGCGGGTTGCCTGAGTTCTTC.

Concerning this clonotype: One end of the junction is discordant with germline, which a read error may explain. V is TRBV5-1 and J is TRBJ1-1; D is unclear. Germline V CDR1 and CDR2: SGHRS, YFSETQ. The length of the CDR3 is 12 residues. CDR3 DNA sequence: TGCGCCAGCGGCTTTGACGTCGGGGAAGCTTTCTTT. Translating it yields CASGFDVGEAFF. Combining the CDR3 with reference TRBV5-1 and TRBJ1-1 gives the whole variable domain KAGVTQTPRYLIKTRGQQVTLSCSPISGHRSVSWYQQTPGQGLQFLFEYFSETQRNKGNFPGRFSGRQFSNSRSEMNVSTLELGDSALYLCASGFDVGEAFFGQGTRLTVV.

This clonotype was counted only a few times. The J gene is TRBJ1-1, the V gene TRBV19; TRBD1 aligns across 7 bases. Trimming took 5 bases from V and 0 from J; bases not matched to a gene: 12. This CDR3 contains 17 residues. Germline CDR1 LNHDA, CDR2 SQIVND (reference sequence). The CDR3 DNA sequence: TGTGCCAGTAGTTCTCCCAGACAGGGACCCATGAACACTGAAGCTTTCTTT. This codes for CASSSPRQGPMNTEAFF.

This clonotype was seen repeatedly, ten times or more. V and J are TRBV5-5 and TRBJ2-5; a weak D match, TRBD1 (6 bases). Germline-derived CDR1 and CDR2 are SGHKS and YYEKEE (reference sequence). V was trimmed by 4 bases and J by 4 bases, leaving 20 bases between them. The CDR3 contains 16 residues. The CDR3 spells CASSPRSRGQGETQYF. CDR3 DNA: TGTGCCAGCAGCCCGAGGTCCAGGGGCCAGGGAGAGACCCAGTACTTC.

This clonotype occurred many times. The chain combines TRBV28 with TRBJ2-4, with 10 bases matching TRBD2. CDR1 and CDR2 from the germline V gene are MDHEN and SYDVKM. Trimming at V came to 3 bases and at J to 1 base, leaving 12 bases not matched to a gene. This CDR3 has 19 residues. The CDR3 sequence: CASSFRASGRGGAKNIQYF. The CDR3 DNA follows: TGTGCCAGCAGTTTTCGGGCTAGCGGGAGAGGTGGGGCCAAAAACATTCAGTACTTC.

This chain uses TRBV28 with TRBJ2-1; TRBD2 agrees at 8 bases. Per germline, CDR1 MDHEN and CDR2 SYDVKM. The ends lost 4 bases at V and 2 bases at J; junction bases unmatched: 7. The CDR3 loop spans 16 amino acids. The CDR3 sequence is CASSSPGLEPYNEQFF. DNA of the CDR3: TGTGCCAGCAGTTCACCGGGACTAGAGCCCTACAATGAGCAGTTCTTC.

This clonotype was counted many times. The chain recombines TRBV20-1 with TRBJ1-1; D call uncertain. The V and J ends lost 3 bases and 1 base respectively, with 6 bases between them. The CDR3 has 12 amino acids. Germline CDR1 reads DFQATT; CDR2 reads SNEGSKA (reference sequence). The CDR3 loop reads CSARERNTEAFF. CDR3 nucleotide sequence: TGCAGTGCTAGGGAGAGGAACACTGAAGCTTTCTTT.

The CDR3 loop reads CATSDPSTGREETQYF. CDR3 bases: TGTGCCACCAGTGATCCCTCGACAGGCCGAGAAGAGACCCAGTACTTC. V usage is TRBV24-1 and J usage is TRBJ2-5; D possibly corresponds to TRBD1 (6 bases). In germline, CDR1 is KGHDR, CDR2 SFDVKD. V lost 3 bases and J 3 bases, leaving 16 bases between the germline ends. This CDR3 is built from 16 residues.

This clonotype was picked up a small number of times. The genes are TRBV27 and TRBJ2-1; 10 bases agree with TRBD2. With 1 base clipped from V and 4 bases from J, the junction kept 7 bases outside the gene matches. The CDR3 has 17 residues. Germline V gives CDR1 MNHEY, CDR2 SMNVEV (reference sequence). In DNA form, the CDR3 reads TGTGCCAGCAGTTTATTTCCGGGACTAGCGTCGTACAATGAGCAGTTCTTC. This gives the protein CASSLFPGLASYNEQFF.

CDR3 region: CASSIDLGQGARNEQFF. As DNA, the CDR3 is TGTGCCAGTAGTATAGATTTGGGACAGGGGGCGAGGAATGAGCAGTTCTTC. The rearrangement links TRBV19 to TRBJ2-1; TRBD1 matches 12 bases. From germline, CDR1 is LNHDA and CDR2 SQIVND (reference sequence). V was clipped by 0 bases and J by 7 bases; unmatched bases: 7. CDR3 length equals 17 residues.

This clonotype occurred many times. The CDR3 is CASSSHQGTRPDEQFF. The CDR3 DNA is TGTGCCAGCAGCTCTCATCAGGGCACACGACCTGATGAGCAGTTCTTC. This sequence joins TRBV7-3 and TRBJ2-1, with a tentative D call TRBD1 (5 bases). The CDR3 extends over 16 amino acids. Germline values: CDR1 SGHTA, CDR2 FQGTGA. V was shortened by 4 bases and J by 8 bases, with 21 bases between the two germline ends.

The chain uses TRBV19 and TRBJ2-2, with 7 bases aligning to TRBD1. Germline V gene data show CDR1 as LNHDA and CDR2 as SQIVND (reference sequence). This CDR3 contains 13 residues. J was trimmed by 9 bases and V by 3 bases; bases with no gene match: 4. CDR3 sequence (DNA): TGTGCCAGTAGTATGGTACAGGGGCGGGAGCTGTTTTTT. Its protein is CASSMVQGRELFF.

The chain uses TRBV30 and TRBJ2-7; the D gene is possibly TRBD2 (5 bases). The V gene lost 2 bases and the J gene lost 0 bases, with 8 bases spanning the gap. The germline V gene has CDR1 GTSNPN and CDR2 SVGIG (reference sequence). The CDR3 covers 13 residues. The CDR3 DNA follows: TGTGCCTGGAGTTCCGGGATCTCCTACGAGCAGTACTTC. Its protein product is CAWSSGISYEQYF.

This clonotype was counted many times. The J gene is TRBJ2-7, the V gene TRBV11-2; tentative D call: TRBD1 (5 bases). The V gene's germline CDR1 is SGHAT and CDR2 FQNNGV. This CDR3 is built from 16 residues. V lost 1 base, J lost 0 bases, and 13 bases lay in between. CDR3 in amino acids: CASSLARAGHSYEQYF. The CDR3 nucleotides are TGTGCCAGCAGCTTAGCACGGGCAGGGCACTCCTACGAGCAGTACTTC.

The V gene is TRBV5-1, the J gene TRBJ2-3; D is tentatively TRBD1 or TRBD2 (7 bases each). V was pared by 1 base and J by 3 bases, with 21 bases between. This CDR3 is built from 18 residues. Germline V gene data show CDR1 as SGHRS and CDR2 as YFSETQ. CDR3 protein: CASSLPPAQGGLTDTQYF. The CDR3 DNA sequence: TGCGCCAGCAGCTTGCCTCCCGCCCAGGGGGGGTTGACAGATACGCAGTATTTT.

This chain connects TRBV7-8 to TRBJ2-5, with 14 bases matching TRBD2. V lost 1 base to trimming and J lost 4 bases; unmatched junction nucleotides: 20. The CDR3 has 22 amino acids. Germline CDR1 is SGHVS and CDR2 is FQNEAQ. The DNA for the CDR3 is TGTGCCAGCAGCTTAGTAAGGGCCGGGACTAGCGGGAGTACTTGGATCCGAGAGACCCAGTACTTC. Protein sequence: CASSLVRAGTSGSTWIRETQYF.

The chain couples TRBV6-2 or TRBV6-3 to TRBJ2-7, with D possibly TRBD2 on 6 matching bases. The CDR3 has 15 residues. The germline gives CDR1 MNHEY, CDR2 SVGEGT. V lost 0 bases and J lost 2, with 11 bases in between. The DNA for the CDR3 is TGTGCCAGCAGTTACTCGCGCGGCGGGGCCTACGAGCAGTACTTC. Protein: CASSYSRGGAYEQYF.

This clonotype was seen more than once but under ten times. The gene calls are TRBV6-1 and TRBJ1-2; unclear D gene. Germline lookup yields CDR1 MNHNS and CDR2 SASEGT. V was clipped by 7 bases and J by 4 bases, with 13 bases between them. There are 13 residues in the CDR3. The CDR3 region has the DNA TGTGCCAGCAATCCTGCACGTACCTATGGCTACACCTTC. It translates to CASNPARTYGYTF.